The 27 T cell receptor beta chains reported below all come from one sample, sequenced in a study of OX40 agonist ivuxolimab in advanced cancers. Profiled with immunoSEQ multiplex PCR; TCRdb holds only in-frame clones, not every one. The data contain approximately 73,000 clones, less than 90% of them singletons. Sequenced material: CD4+ or CD8+ T cells sorted from blood, taken in a trial of the OX40 agonist ivuxolimab. Every receptor here comes from an adult with an advanced solid tumor such as melanoma, head and neck, liver or kidney cancer.

J is TRBJ1-2 and V is TRBV4-2; maybe TRBD1 (6 bases). The V end lost 0 bases, the J end lost 3 bases, and 11 bases lay between the germline ends. CDR3 size: 15 residues. From germline, CDR1 is LGHNA and CDR2 YNFKEQ. The CDR3, as DNA: TGTGCCAGCAGCCAAGATTTCGGGGGGCACTATGGCTACACCTTC. Its translation: CASSQDFGGHYGYTF.

V gene TRBV6-6 combines with J gene TRBJ2-7, with 12 bases matching TRBD2. The J segment lost 7 bases and the V segment lost 5 bases, leaving 12 bases of the junction unmatched. The CDR3 runs 16 residues. Germline V gene lookup returns CDR1 MNHNY and CDR2 SVGAGI (reference sequence). The CDR3 reads CASSTPSASGRGEQYF. CDR3 nucleotides: TGTGCCAGCAGTACCCCCTCCGCTAGCGGGAGGGGGGAGCAGTACTTC.

This chain links TRBV11-3 with TRBJ2-7; D is ambiguous. This CDR3 is built from 11 residues. Trimming removed 5 bases from V and 5 bases from J, with 7 bases in between. Looked up from germline, CDR1 is SGHNT and CDR2 is YENEEA. CDR3 DNA sequence: TGTGCCAGCAGCCATTCAGACGAGCAGTACTTC. Protein: CASSHSDEQYF.

In the case of this clone: Germline is not matched at one junction end, which may reflect a read error. The DNA for the CDR3 is TGTGCCAGCAGCTTAGGGGTAGGGGCCTACGAGCAGCACTTC. It is translated as CASSLGVGAYEQHF. The gene calls are TRBV7-9 and TRBJ2-7, with a possible D match to TRBD1 (5 bases). Germline V CDR1 and CDR2: SEHNR, FQNEAQ (reference sequence). The CDR3 loop spans 14 amino acids.

This chain connects TRBV27 to TRBJ2-4; 7 bases are shared with TRBD1. V lost 2 bases and J lost 6; bases outside the gene matches: 7. The CDR3 sequence is 15 residues long. CDR1 and CDR2 (germline): MNHEY, SMNVEV (reference sequence). CDR3 sequence reads: CASSLVGQTLNIQYF. The CDR3, as DNA: TGTGCCAGCAGTTTAGTGGGACAGACACTAAACATTCAGTACTTC.

The chain is built from TRBV29-1 and TRBJ1-1, with a possible D match to TRBD1 (5 bases). Germline CDR1 SQVTM, CDR2 ANQGSEA. This CDR3 has 13 residues. Trimming removed 3 bases at V and 2 bases at J, with 10 bases between. As DNA, the CDR3 is TGCAGCGTTGAGGGGACGGTTAACACTGAAGCTTTCTTT. This gives the protein CSVEGTVNTEAFF.

J is TRBJ2-5 and V is TRBV10-3; D might be TRBD1 (6 bases). CDR1 is ENHRY and CDR2 is SYGVKD in the germline V gene. CDR3 length equals 13 residues. Trimming cost V 2 bases and J 4 bases, with 8 bases left between them. CDR3 loop: CAISERTAETQYF. The CDR3 DNA is TGTGCCATCAGTGAGCGGACAGCAGAGACCCAGTACTTC.

This clone was recorded only once. The chain carries TRBV25-1 and TRBJ2-2, with unresolved D. The germline V gene has CDR1 MGHDK and CDR2 SYGVNS. The CDR3 covers 13 residues. Trimming removed 1 base from V and 7 bases from J, with 7 bases in between. CDR3 coding DNA: TGTGCCAGCAGTGAATTCGGAAACGGGGAGCTGTTTTTT. It translates to CASSEFGNGELFF.

V gene TRBV11-2 combines with J gene TRBJ2-3; D not resolved. The ends were cut back, 5 bases at V and 6 bases at J, with 12 bases in the middle. The CDR3 extends over 13 amino acids. Germline V gene lookup returns CDR1 SGHAT and CDR2 FQNNGV. CDR3 residues: CASSPLSSDTQYF. CDR3 in DNA: TGTGCCAGCAGCCCCCTCAGCTCGGATACGCAGTATTTT.

J is TRBJ1-3 and V is TRBV30, with D uncertain. The V end was cut by 7 bases, the J end by 1 base, with 17 bases between. This CDR3 comprises 15 residues. Germline CDR1 and CDR2: GTSNPN and SVGIG (reference sequence). The CDR3 sequence is CASEGFIGSGNTIYF. CDR3 nucleotide sequence: TGTGCCTCAGAGGGCTTTATAGGGTCTGGAAACACCATATATTTT. Supplemented by reference TRBV30 and TRBJ1-3, the full variable domain reads SQTIHQWPATLVQPVGSPLSLECTVEGTSNPNLYWYRQAAGRGLQLLFYSVGIGQISSEVPQNLSASRPQDRQFILSSKKLLLSDSGFYLCASEGFIGSGNTIYFGEGSWLTVV.

The chain is built from TRBV6-5 and TRBJ1-1; no clear D gene. Trimming pared 5 bases from V and 3 bases from J, leaving 13 bases between. The CDR3 is made up of 14 amino acids. Germline-derived CDR1 and CDR2 are MNHEY and SVGAGI. The CDR3 loop reads CASSPGIVYTEAFF. The CDR3 coding sequence is TGTGCCAGCAGTCCGGGGATTGTTTACACTGAAGCTTTCTTT.

CDR3 in amino acids: CASRDRDLRGQYF. The CDR3 DNA follows: TGTGCCAGCAGGGACAGGGATCTCCGTGGGCAGTACTTC. V gene TRBV27 combines with J gene TRBJ2-7; 8 nucleotides agree with TRBD1. The germline V gene has CDR1 MNHEY and CDR2 SMNVEV (reference sequence). Unmatched junction bases numbered 10, after V lost 6 bases and J lost 9 bases. The CDR3 sequence is 13 residues long.

The V call is TRBV30, the J call TRBJ1-2, with D hard to call. Trimming stripped 3 bases from V and 1 base from J, with 6 bases between. This CDR3 is built from 12 residues. Germline V CDR1 and CDR2: GTSNPN, SVGIG (reference sequence). The CDR3 protein is CAWSEDNYGYTF. The CDR3 DNA reads as TGTGCCTGGAGCGAGGATAACTATGGCTACACCTTC.

Ten or more counts support this clone. The chain joins TRBV30 to TRBJ2-7; D assignment may be TRBD1 or TRBD2 (5 bases each). V was trimmed by 2 bases and J by 4 bases, leaving 12 bases between them. In germline, CDR1 is GTSNPN, CDR2 SVGIG (reference sequence). The CDR3 totals 13 residues. This chain's CDR3 is CAWSTGTGYEQYF. The CDR3 nucleotides read TGTGCCTGGAGTACCGGGACGGGATACGAGCAGTACTTC.

V and J are TRBV30 and TRBJ2-3; D is perhaps TRBD2 (7 bases). The germline V and J ends were trimmed by 7 bases and 2 bases, with 19 bases remaining between them. The CDR3 totals 15 residues. Germline V gives CDR1 GTSNPN, CDR2 SVGIG (reference sequence). The CDR3 DNA sequence: TGTGCCTTGGGGGGGGCTAGCCTTTCCACAGATACGCAGTATTTT. It translates to CALGGASLSTDTQYF.

This clone was recorded once. The chain employs TRBV21-1 and TRBJ1-1. TRBV21-1 is designated a pseudogene. The CDR3 loop spans 12 amino acids. The CDR3 coding sequence is TGTGCCAGCAGCAGAGGAGGGGTGGAAGCTTTCTTT. This gives the protein CASSRGGVEAFF.

This clone was observed a few times. In nucleotides, the CDR3 is TGTGCCAGTAGTATAGGTTACGGCTACACCTTC. Translation gives CASSIGYGYTF. The gene calls are TRBV19 and TRBJ1-2, with D hard to call. CDR1 is LNHDA and CDR2 is SQIVND in the germline V gene (reference sequence). The germline V and J ends were trimmed by 1 base and 8 bases, with 5 bases remaining between them. The CDR3 spans 11 residues.

This CDR3 reads CASSLREAYEQYF. The CDR3, as DNA: TGCGCCAGCAGCCTCAGGGAAGCCTACGAGCAGTACTTC. This chain uses TRBV4-1 with TRBJ2-7; a weak D match, TRBD1 (5 bases). The CDR3 length is 13 residues. Per germline, CDR1 MGHRA and CDR2 YSYEKL. The V gene lost 4 bases and the J gene lost 2 bases, with 9 bases spanning the gap.

About this clone itself: Other nucleotide sequences from this sample produce the same CDR3. The chain uses TRBV20-1 and TRBJ2-5, with D unclear. The CDR3 covers 11 residues. Trimming stripped 3 bases from V and 4 bases from J, with 6 bases between. Per the germline V gene, CDR1 is DFQATT and CDR2 is SNEGSKA (reference sequence). The CDR3 region is CSASRLETQYF. The CDR3 DNA follows: TGCAGTGCTAGCCGACTAGAGACCCAGTACTTC.

V is TRBV5-1 and J is TRBJ2-2, with TRBD1 as a possible D gene (7 bases). V was trimmed by 0 bases and J by 7 bases, leaving 19 bases between them. The CDR3 is 17 amino acids. Germline V gene sequence: CDR1 SGHRS, CDR2 YFSETQ. The CDR3 DNA reads as TGCGCCAGCAGCTTGGCATGGTCCAGGCGGGACAGCGGGGAGCTGTTTTTT. This codes for CASSLAWSRRDSGELFF.

As DNA, the CDR3 is TGTGCCAGCAGGCAAGGACAGGTGGACGAGCAGTACTTC. It encodes CASRQGQVDEQYF. The rearrangement links TRBV7-9 to TRBJ2-7; TRBD1 matches at 7 bases. V shed 6 bases, J shed 5 bases, and the junction held 7 bases outside the gene matches. The CDR3 length is 13 residues. Germline lookup yields CDR1 SEHNR and CDR2 FQNEAQ (reference sequence).

The chain employs TRBV6-5 and TRBJ2-7; D is unclear. The V end lost 7 bases, the J end lost 0 bases, and 10 bases lay between the germline ends. CDR3 length: 13 amino acids. The germline gives CDR1 MNHEY, CDR2 SVGAGI. Here the CDR3 DNA reads TGTGCCAGCACCCGCACCGACTCCTACGAGCAGTACTTC. Translated: CASTRTDSYEQYF.

The V gene is TRBV19, the J gene TRBJ2-2, with 8 bases fitting TRBD2. J was trimmed by 2 bases and V by 4 bases; bases with no gene match: 3. The germline CDR1 and CDR2 sequences are LNHDA and SQIVND (reference sequence). This CDR3 is 15 amino acids long. This CDR3 is CASSTGLGNTGELFF. CDR3 in DNA: TGTGCCAGTAGTACGGGACTAGGTAACACCGGGGAGCTGTTTTTT.

This sequence joins TRBV9 and TRBJ2-7; a weak D match, TRBD2 (6 bases). This CDR3 contains 15 residues. Trimming removed 2 bases from V and 0 bases from J, with 12 bases in between. Looked up from germline, CDR1 is SGDLS and CDR2 is YYNGEE. CDR3 amino acids: CASSVAGGPSYEQYF. CDR3 DNA sequence: TGTGCCAGCAGCGTGGCCGGGGGACCCTCCTACGAGCAGTACTTC. The full variable domain, its missing parts supplied by reference TRBV9 and TRBJ2-7, is DSGVTQTPKHLITATGQRVTLRCSPRSGDLSVYWYQQSLDQGLQFLIQYYNGEERAKGNILERFSAQQFPDLHSELNLSSLELGDSALYFCASSVAGGPSYEQYFGPGTRLTVT.

The chain combines TRBV4-1 with TRBJ2-7; D gene uncertain. Per the germline V gene, CDR1 is MGHRA and CDR2 is YSYEKL. Trimming stripped 0 bases from V and 2 bases from J, with 14 bases between. This CDR3 has 16 amino acids. The CDR3 DNA follows: TGCGCCAGCAGCCAAGAAATGAAAAGCTCAACCTACGAGCAGTACTTC. Protein sequence: CASSQEMKSSTYEQYF.

This chain connects TRBV21-1 to TRBJ2-4; the D call in the table, TRBD2, was not verified against the DNA. TRBV21-1 is flagged as a pseudogene. The CDR3 length is 18 residues. The CDR3 reads CASSKGGLAPIAKNIQYF. The DNA for the CDR3 is TGTGCCAGCAGCAAGGGGGGACTAGCTCCTATAGCCAAAAACATTCAGTACTTC.

The V gene is TRBV19, the J gene TRBJ2-7, with TRBD1 as a possible D gene (5 bases). Trimming took off 5 bases at V and 4 bases at J, with 12 bases between the two ends. In germline, CDR1 is LNHDA, CDR2 SQIVND (reference sequence). The CDR3 consists of 13 residues. DNA for the CDR3: TGTGCCAGTAGTCCAGGGATCCTTTACGAGCAGTACTTC. Residues: CASSPGILYEQYF.